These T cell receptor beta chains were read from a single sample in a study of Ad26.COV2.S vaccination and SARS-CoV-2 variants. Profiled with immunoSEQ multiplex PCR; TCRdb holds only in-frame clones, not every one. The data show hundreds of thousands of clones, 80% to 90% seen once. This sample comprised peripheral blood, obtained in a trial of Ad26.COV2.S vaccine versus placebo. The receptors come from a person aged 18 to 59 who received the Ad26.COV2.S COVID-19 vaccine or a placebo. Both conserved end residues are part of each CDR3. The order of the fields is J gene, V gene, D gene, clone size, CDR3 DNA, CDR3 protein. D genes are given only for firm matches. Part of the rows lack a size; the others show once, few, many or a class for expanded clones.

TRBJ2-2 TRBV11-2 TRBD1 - TGTGCCAGCAGCTGGCGGTTAAGGACAGGGTACACCGGGGAGCTGTTTTTT CASSWRLRTGYTGELFF
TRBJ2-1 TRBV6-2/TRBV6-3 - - TGTGCCAGCAGTTCGCCGGGACTTCAAAGTTTGGGCTACAATGAGCAGTTCTTC CASSSPGLQSLGYNEQFF
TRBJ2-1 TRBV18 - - TGTGCCAGCTCACCACCGTCGGGTACAGGGTACAATGAGCAGTTCTTC CASSPPSGTGYNEQFF
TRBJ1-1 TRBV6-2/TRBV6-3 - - TGTGCCAGCAGTTACTCGCCCACTATGAACACTGAAGCTTTCTTT CASSYSPTMNTEAFF
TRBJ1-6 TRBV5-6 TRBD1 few TGTGCCAGCAGCCTACAGGGGAACTTCTCACCCCTCCACTTT CASSLQGNFSPLHF
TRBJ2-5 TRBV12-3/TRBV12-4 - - TGTGCCAGCAGTTTCTCGGGGCAGACCCAGTACTTC CASSFSGQTQYF
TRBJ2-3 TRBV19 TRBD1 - TGTGCCAGTAGTATAGTTTCAGGGGGAGATACGCAGTATTTT CASSIVSGGDTQYF
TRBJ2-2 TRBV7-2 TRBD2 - TGTGCCAGCAGCTTCTTAGCGGGCACCGGGGAGCTGTTTTTT CASSFLAGTGELFF
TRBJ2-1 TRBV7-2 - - TGTGCCAGCAGCTTAAGGGCCCTCTCCTACAATGAGCAGTTCTTC CASSLRALSYNEQFF
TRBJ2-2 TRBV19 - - TGTGCCAGTAGTATCCGAGGGGACACCGGGGAGCTGTTTTTT CASSIRGDTGELFF
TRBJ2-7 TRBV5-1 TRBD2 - TGCGCCAGCAGCTTGGGGACTAGCGACTACGAGCAGTACTTC CASSLGTSDYEQYF
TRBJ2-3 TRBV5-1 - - TGCGCCAGCAGCTCCACAGATACGCAGTATTTT CASSSTDTQYF
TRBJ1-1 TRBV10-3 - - TGTGCCATCAGTGAGTTGCCCCACGGACAGAGCCAGAACACTGAAGCTTTCTTT CAISELPHGQSQNTEAFF
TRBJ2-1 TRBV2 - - TGTGCCAGCAGTGTACGGGCTGTTGGATATATCGATGAGCAGTTCTTC CASSVRAVGYIDEQFF
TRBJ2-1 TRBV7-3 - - TGTGCCAGCAGCAACACCGGGAAACAACATGAGCAGTTCTTC CASSNTGKQHEQFF
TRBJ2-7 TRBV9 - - TGTGCCAGCAGCGTAGCTGGGGGGCACGAGCAGTACTTC CASSVAGGHEQYF
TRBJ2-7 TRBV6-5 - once TGTGCCAGCAGTTACGGGCCAGCCTACGAGCAGTACTTC CASSYGPAYEQYF
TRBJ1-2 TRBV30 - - TGTGCCTGGAGTGACGGGGCGCGGGGCTACACCTTC CAWSDGARGYTF
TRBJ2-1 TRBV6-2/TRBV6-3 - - TGTGCCAGCAGTTTAGACTCCTACAATGAGCAGTTCTTC CASSLDSYNEQFF
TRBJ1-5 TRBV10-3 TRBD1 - TGTGCCATCAGTGTCGACAGGGAGGGCGTTAAGCCCCAGCATTTT CAISVDREGVKPQHF
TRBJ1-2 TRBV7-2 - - TGTGCCAGCAGCTTAGTGATAGGGGACTATGGCTACACCTTC CASSLVIGDYGYTF
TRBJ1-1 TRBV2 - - TGTGCCAGCAGTGAATATTTGAACACTGAAGCTTTCTTT CASSEYLNTEAFF
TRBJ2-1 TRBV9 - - TGTGCCAGCAGCTTGTGGACAACCCGAAGTAACAATGAGCAGTTCTTC CASSLWTTRSNNEQFF
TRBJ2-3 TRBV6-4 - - TGTGCCAGCAGTGGGGGGAGCACAGATACGCAGTATTTT CASSGGSTDTQYF
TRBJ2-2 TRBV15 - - TGTGCCACCAGCAGCCGACGGGGGAACACCGGGGAGCTGTTTTTT CATSSRRGNTGELFF
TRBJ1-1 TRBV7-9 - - TGTGCCAGCAGCCCCGGAGGTGAAGCTTTCTTT CASSPGGEAFF
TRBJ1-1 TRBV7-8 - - TGTGCCAGCAGCTTAGCGATGGGGATCATGAACACTGAAGCTTTCTTT CASSLAMGIMNTEAFF
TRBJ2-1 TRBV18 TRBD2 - TGTGCCAGCTCACCACGTATTAGCGGGGCCGGGGGTGAGCAGTTCTTC CASSPRISGAGGEQFF
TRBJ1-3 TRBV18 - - TGTGCCAGCTCACAAAACAGGGACGGTCGAAACACCATATATTTT CASSQNRDGRNTIYF
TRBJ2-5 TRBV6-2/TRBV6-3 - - TGTGCCAGCAGTTACTCAGGGCAGCCGGGACAAATTCAAGAGACCCAGTACTTC CASSYSGQPGQIQETQYF
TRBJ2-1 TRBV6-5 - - TGTGCCAGCAGGGACAAACCGGGCCGTGGTGAGCAGTTCTTC CASRDKPGRGEQFF
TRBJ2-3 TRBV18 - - TGTGCCAGCTCACCCTCGGGACCGACGGATACGCAGTATTTT CASSPSGPTDTQYF
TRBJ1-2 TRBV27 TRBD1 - TGTGCCAGCAGTTTGGGACCCGGGACAGGGACGAACTATGGCTACACCTTC CASSLGPGTGTNYGYTF
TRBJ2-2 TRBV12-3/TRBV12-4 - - TGTGCCAGCAGTTTGGCGGTAACCGGGGAGCTGTTTTTT CASSLAVTGELFF
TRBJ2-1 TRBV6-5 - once TGTGCCAGCAGTTACTTAGGTCACAATGAGCAGTTCTTC CASSYLGHNEQFF
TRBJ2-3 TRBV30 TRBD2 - TGTGCCTGGCGGACTAGAGGGGCGCAGTATTTT CAWRTRGAQYF
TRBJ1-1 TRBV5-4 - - TGTGCCAGCAGCCCTGGTCGGAGCGCAAACACTGAAGCTTTCTTT CASSPGRSANTEAFF
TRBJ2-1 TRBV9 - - TGTGCCAGCAGCGGAGGAGGGGGGAGGGATTACAATGAGCAGTTCTTC CASSGGGGRDYNEQFF
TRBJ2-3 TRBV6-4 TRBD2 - TGTGCCAGCAGCCTAGCGGGGGGGCCAGCAGATACGCAGTATTTT CASSLAGGPADTQYF
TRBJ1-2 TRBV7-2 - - TGTGCCAGCAGCCGCCAATCGGCAGCTAACTATGGCTACACCTTC CASSRQSAANYGYTF
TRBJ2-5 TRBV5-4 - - TGTGCCAGCAGCTTGAATGGGGGGCTGGGGGAGACCCAGTACTTC CASSLNGGLGETQYF
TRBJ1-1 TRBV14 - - TGTGCCAGCAGCCAAGAAAGAGGGTTGGGAGCTTTCTTT CASSQERGLGAFF
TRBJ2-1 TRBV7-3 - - TGTGCCAGCAGCCAAGATAGCGGCGAGTGGAATGAGCAGTTCTTC CASSQDSGEWNEQFF
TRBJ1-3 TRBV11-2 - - TGTGCCAGCAGCTTAGCAGAGGGATCAAACACCATATATTTT CASSLAEGSNTIYF
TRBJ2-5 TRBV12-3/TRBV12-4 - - TGTGCCAGCCGAACGCAGGGAAGGGAGACCCAGTACTTC CASRTQGRETQYF
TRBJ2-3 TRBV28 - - TGTGCCAGCAGTTTACTAGGAGGTTACACAGATACGCAGTATTTT CASSLLGGYTDTQYF
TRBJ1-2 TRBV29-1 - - TGCAGCGTTGTATCAGGGGACTATGGCTACACCTTC CSVVSGDYGYTF
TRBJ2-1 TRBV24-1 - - TGTGCCACCAGCTCACAGGGAAAGGGGACCTACAATGAGCAGTTCTTC CATSSQGKGTYNEQFF
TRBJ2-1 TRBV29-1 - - TGCAGCACCCTAGACCCCGCGGAGGAGCAGTTCTTC CSTLDPAEEQFF
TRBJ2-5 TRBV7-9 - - TGTGCCAGCAGCTTACCGAGGCGCTTGGGGGAGACCCAGTACTTC CASSLPRRLGETQYF